This T cell receptor (beta chain) was sequenced in a study of cytomegalovirus exposure and HLA in healthy donors. Remarks on this clone: Its specificity is unknown.

PCR employed 60 Vbeta and 13 Jbeta primers. The protocol was immunoSEQ multiplex PCR, while the TCRdb copy is restricted to in-frame clones and leaves out a portion. This sample has over 85,000 clones, with about 67% found just once. The CDR3 is 14 residues long. Trimming removed 4 bases from V and 4 bases from J; junction bases left unmatched: 3. Germline CDR1 MGHRA, CDR2 YSYEKL. Study observations and caveats: CMV serostatus was the only recorded immune exposure for donors.

The rearrangement uses TRBV4-1 and TRBJ2-7; 11 nucleotides agree with TRBD1. Material: PBMCs. This clonotype was sampled from a man younger than 40 in good health and CMV-seronegative. CDR3 loop: CASSRGTGGYEQYF. Here the CDR3 DNA reads TGCGCCAGCAGCCGCGGGACAGGGGGATACGAGCAGTACTTC.